This TCR beta chain was identified during a study of tumor-infiltrating lymphocytes in primary liver carcinoma. Broader study findings: In tumor-adjacent and tumor-blood pairs, overlap was lower than in tumor region pairs.

It was from 20-30 mg of unsorted bulk tissue that RNA and DNA were co-extracted. HBV chronically infected the treatment-naive patients. Uniformly, tumor samples exhibited a viable tumor cell fraction exceeding 90%. Germline V CDR1 and CDR2: SGHAT, FQNNGV. The CDR3 has 15 residues. Reverse transcription of 500 to 650 ng total RNA with a constant-region primer produced TCR beta cDNA. Library construction for TCR beta comprised three nested multiplex PCR rounds performed with slightly modified ARM-PCR. The opening two PCR rounds, around 9 cycles each, paired TRBV1-TRBV30 forward primers with a C-beta reverse primer. From the multiplex PCR reads, TCRdb called clonotypes with MiXCR, one entry per CDR3 protein. The sample carries tens of thousands of distinct CDR3 sequences, around three quarters recorded once. With regard to this clonotype: Its antigen is as yet unknown. Germline and junction disagree at one end, which may indicate a read error.

This chain connects TRBV11-2 to TRBJ2-2, with D possibly being TRBD2 (6 bases). The sequence derives from a man aged 35 to 55 with primary liver carcinoma and hepatitis B virus infection. The sample taken for sequencing was liver tumor tissue from sampling region 2. Sample subset: tumor region T2, inferior pole. The CDR3 sequence: CASLPSGAYTGELFF. CDR3 coding DNA: TGTGCCAGCCTCCCATCGGGAGCGTACACTGGGGAGCTGTTTTTT.